The clone carrying this TCR beta chain was counted between two and nine times. The sample is drawn from a study of blood T cell repertoires in COVID-19. This CDR3 is 16 amino acids long. Looked up from germline, CDR1 is MDHEN and CDR2 is SYDVKM. V gave up 6 bases and J gave up 4 bases; unmatched junction bases: 9. Per the authors' pipeline: Amplification of reference gene primers provided the estimated nucleated cell counts. TCRdb's table, derived via immunoSEQ multiplex PCR, lists solely in-frame clones and lacks some. The D gene and trimming were derived from the DNA, and the V and J assignments and clone size from that table. The data contain tens of thousands of clones, about 73% of them singletons.

This TCR came from a woman in her 70s with acute or convalescent COVID-19. This chain joins TRBV28 and TRBJ1-1; TRBD1 aligns across 12 bases. Sample: peripheral blood. The CDR3: CASSTGTGGASTEAFF. DNA for the CDR3: TGTGCCAGCAGCACCGGGACAGGGGGCGCGAGCACTGAAGCTTTCTTT.